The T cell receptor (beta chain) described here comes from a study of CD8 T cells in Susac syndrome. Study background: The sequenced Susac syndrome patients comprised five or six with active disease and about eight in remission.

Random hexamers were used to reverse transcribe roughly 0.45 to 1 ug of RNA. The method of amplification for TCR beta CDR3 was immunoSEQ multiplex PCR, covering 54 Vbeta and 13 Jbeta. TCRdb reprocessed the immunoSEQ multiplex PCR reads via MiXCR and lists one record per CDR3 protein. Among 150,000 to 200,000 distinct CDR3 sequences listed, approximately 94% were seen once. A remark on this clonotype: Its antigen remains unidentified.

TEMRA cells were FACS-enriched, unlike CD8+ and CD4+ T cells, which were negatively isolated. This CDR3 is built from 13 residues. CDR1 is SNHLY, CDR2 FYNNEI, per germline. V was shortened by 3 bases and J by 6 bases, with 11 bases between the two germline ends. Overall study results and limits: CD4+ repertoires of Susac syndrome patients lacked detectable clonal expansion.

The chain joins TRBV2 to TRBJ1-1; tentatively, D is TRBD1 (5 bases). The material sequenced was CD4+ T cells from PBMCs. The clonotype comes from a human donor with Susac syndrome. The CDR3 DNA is TGTGCCAGCAGTGAGTACGGGGCAGCTGAAGCTTTCTTT. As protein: CASSEYGAAEAFF.